The following is a TCR beta chain sequence with its context. Germline V gene sequence: CDR1 SGHVS, CDR2 FNYEAQ. The CDR3 runs to 12 residues. Trimming took off 3 bases at V and 10 bases at J, with 12 bases between the two ends. This sample was included in a study of TIL therapy for anti-PD-1-resistant metastatic lung cancer. As for time point: pre-treatment sample, taken before nivolumab and TIL therapy. The tumor samples were excised metastases, mostly pleural nodules or supraclavicular lymph nodes. This was the immunoSEQ v3 assay. Sequenced by immunoSEQ multiplex PCR; TCRdb stores in-frame clones only, minus some. In the table there are several thousand clones, 66% of which are singletons.

Material: tumor tissue, obtained at baseline. This clonotype was sampled from a person aged 25-79 years with non-small cell lung cancer. V usage is TRBV7-6 and J usage is TRBJ1-1; no reliable D call. The CDR3 nucleotides read TGTGCCAGCAGCTTGTGGGAGGGTAGAGCTTTCTTT. Translation: CASSLWEGRAFF.